This T cell receptor beta chain comes out of a study of molecular identifiers for immune sequencing clone quantification. The study's findings and limits: Spiked Jurkat TCR RNA equivalent to one cell was reportedly detectable in approximately 970,000 naive cells.

RNA fractions of 10%, 30% or 50% and roughly 18,000 to 1,000,000 sorted cells were the source of naive CD8 libraries. Sorted naive CD8 T cells were those defined as CD8+CD4-CCR7+CD45RA+. Trimming took off 5 bases at V and 9 bases at J, with 23 bases between the two ends. Germline CDR1 reads SEHNR; CDR2 reads FQNEAQ (reference sequence). CDR3 length equals 16 residues. Previously described methods and listed TCR primers were employed for the bulk TCR libraries. TCRdb reanalysed the PCR reads using MiXCR and keeps one entry per CDR3 protein. The sample lists more than 550,000 distinct CDR3 sequences; less than 30% were seen once. To note about this clonotype: What it recognizes is unknown. A much larger clone lies one base from this, so it may be a read error.

The clonotype originates from a human donor in good health. Some libraries in this study had Jurkat cell RNA spiked in. Specimen: naive CD8+ T cells from blood, with Jurkat cell RNA spiked in. The subset was: FACS-sorted CD8+CD4-CCR7+CD45RA+ naive T cells. V usage is TRBV7-9 and J usage is TRBJ2-1; TRBD1 or TRBD2 may be the D gene (8 bases each). The CDR3 coding sequence is TGTGCCAGCAGCCAGGGGGCCGGGACTAGGCCCACTGAGCAGTTCTTC. As protein: CASSQGAGTRPTEQFF.